This T cell receptor beta chain was captured by sequencing in a study of CD8 T cells in ankylosing spondylitis. Findings and caveats of the study: Blood from ankylosing spondylitis patients appeared to carry a characteristic roughly 8-variant TCR beta motif.

This clonotype has a handful of counts. The antigen remains undetermined. Libraries of TCR beta came from quantitative 5'-RACE with molecular barcodes. Via MiXCR, TCRdb re-called the 5' RACE reads, giving one row per CDR3 protein. Of 470,000 or so distinct CDR3 sequences listed, 25% to 30% were seen once; the top ten hold 0.89%. Deletions cut 4 bases from V and 4 bases from J, with 11 bases between. The CDR3 runs to 13 residues. Per the germline V gene, CDR1 is SQVTM and CDR2 is ANQGSEA. Sequencing was performed on blood, either unsorted or a sorted T cell fraction (not recorded which). The TCR was taken from a male donor with ankylosing spondylitis. The rearrangement joins TRBV29-1 to TRBJ2-1; D is unclear. In nucleotides, the CDR3 is TGCAGCGTTGTGTATGGAGAGTACAATGAGCAGTTCTTC. As protein: CSVVYGEYNEQFF.